The sequence of this T cell receptor beta chain was determined in a study of blood T cell repertoires in COVID-19. Recovered participants had two consecutive negative NP/OP PCR tests, healthcare professional clearance, or symptom resolution. Profiled with immunoSEQ multiplex PCR; TCRdb holds only in-frame clones, not every one. The repertoire has under 300,000 clones, about 80% of them found once; the top ten carry roughly 3.1%. The CDR3 contains 16 residues. V was shortened by 6 bases and J by 5 bases, with 20 bases between the two germline ends. Per the germline V gene, CDR1 is KGHSH and CDR2 is LQKENI.

Sequencing was carried out using PBMCs or T cells enriched from blood (not recorded which). This receptor was identified in a man aged 45-65 years who had recovered from COVID-19. The chain links TRBV18 to TRBJ2-1; D is possibly TRBD2 (5 bases). The CDR3 coding sequence is TGTGCCAGCTCTCCAAAACCAGGAGCGGAGCACAATGAGCAGTTCTTC. The encoded protein is CASSPKPGAEHNEQFF.